This TCR beta chain was sequenced in a study of beta chain features in type 1 diabetes. On this clone: The target antigen is unknown.

Purity (above 95%) was reached by all sorted populations. Findings and limits, study-wide: TCRB CDR3 length was moderately but significantly reduced in all four CD4+ subsets of Type 1 diabetes patients. Cells with high TCR expression could be over-represented when cDNA is sequenced. Individuals with type 1 diabetes displayed fewer insertions and more deletions at VDJ junctions.

The investigators reverse transcribed all of the isolated RNA, so they sequenced expressed TCRB transcripts. This table comes from immunoSEQ multiplex PCR, and its TCRdb copy is limited to in-frame clones, with some not included. The sample records about half a million clones, 10% to 12% being singletons. The CDR3 length is 14 residues. The V gene's germline CDR1 is GTSNPN and CDR2 SVGIG (reference sequence). The J segment lost 6 bases and the V segment lost 0 bases, leaving 4 bases of the junction unmatched. The sample was naive CD4+ T cells from blood. The sequence was collected from a woman aged 18-29 years in good health. The chain uses TRBV30 and TRBJ1-5, with TRBD1 matching over 8 bases. For the CDR3, the DNA is TGTGCCTGGAGTGTACAGGGGGGCTCTCAGCCCCAGCATTTT. This codes for CAWSVQGGSQPQHF.